A selection of T cell receptor beta chains follows, all from one sample in a study of OX40 agonist ivuxolimab in advanced cancers. The method was immunoSEQ multiplex PCR; TCRdb's version includes in-frame clones alone and lacks a portion of them. The sample carries 85,000 to 100,000 clones, about 90% recorded once. The starting material was CD4+ or CD8+ T cells sorted from blood, obtained in a trial of the OX40 agonist ivuxolimab. Source of these receptors: an adult with an advanced solid tumor such as melanoma, head and neck, liver or kidney cancer. The CDR3 runs from the conserved cysteine through the conserved F or W. A D gene is named only where the DNA matches it firmly. The size field is filled for only some rows; it gives once, few, many or a size class.

abundance	len	v_gene	d_gene	j_gene	CDR3nt	CDR3aa
NA	16	TRBV18	NA	TRBJ2-3	TGTGCCAGCTCACTCGGGGGCGGACTCAGCACAGATACGCAGTATTTT	CASSLGGGLSTDTQYF
NA	14	TRBV7-9	TRBD2	TRBJ2-7	TGTGCCAGCAGCTTATATATAGCGGGGAGCGAGCAGTACTTC	CASSLYIAGSEQYF
NA	14	TRBV5-4	TRBD2	TRBJ2-5	TGTGCCAGCAGCTTTCCTAGCGGGAAAGAGACCCAGTACTTC	CASSFPSGKETQYF
NA	15	TRBV7-9	NA	TRBJ2-2	TGTGCCAGCAGCCCAGGGGAGACGAACACCGGGGAGCTGTTTTTT	CASSPGETNTGELFF
once	14	TRBV18	NA	TRBJ2-1	TGTGCCAGCTCGACAGAGAGGGGATACAATGAGCAGTTCTTC	CASSTERGYNEQFF
once	13	TRBV30	NA	TRBJ1-6	TGTGCCTTTACAAATATGCATAATTCACCCCTCCACTTT	CAFTNMHNSPLHF
NA	13	TRBV7-2	NA	TRBJ2-3	TGTGCCAGCACCCTAAGGAGGGAAGATACGCAGTATTTT	CASTLRREDTQYF
NA	15	TRBV6-6	NA	TRBJ2-1	TGTGCCAGCAGGGGCGCGGGGCTTCTTGACAATGAGCAGTTCTTC	CASRGAGLLDNEQFF
NA	14	TRBV30	NA	TRBJ1-2	TGTGCCTGGAGCTCCCGACCCTCTAACTATGGCTACACCTTC	CAWSSRPSNYGYTF
once	13	TRBV30	NA	TRBJ1-2	TGTGCCTGGAGTGTATTCCGGACAGACGGCTACACCTTC	CAWSVFRTDGYTF
few	13	TRBV19	TRBD1	TRBJ1-2	TGTGCCAGTACCCCCGGGACAGGCTATGGCTACACCTTC	CASTPGTGYGYTF
NA	13	TRBV19	NA	TRBJ2-2	TGTGCCAGTAGTATAGGGAACACCGGGGAGCTGTTTTTT	CASSIGNTGELFF
NA	14	TRBV2	NA	TRBJ1-5	TGTGCCAGCAGTGATAGGTATAGCAATCAGCCCCAGCATTTT	CASSDRYSNQPQHF
NA	12	TRBV29-1	TRBD1	TRBJ2-5	TGCAGCGAAGGCAGGGGGCAGGAGACCCAGTACTTC	CSEGRGQETQYF
NA	14	TRBV7-6	NA	TRBJ1-2	TGTGCCAGCAGCTTGACACCTTCTAACTATGGCTACACCTTC	CASSLTPSNYGYTF
NA	19	TRBV29-1	NA	TRBJ2-3	TGCAGCGTTGACAACGCTTTGGCGGGGAGCCGCGGTAGCACAGATACGCAGTATTTT	CSVDNALAGSRGSTDTQYF
few	14	TRBV28	TRBD1	TRBJ1-5	TGTGCCAGCATCTCGGGACAGGGGGATCAGCCCCAGCATTTT	CASISGQGDQPQHF
NA	15	TRBV6-5	NA	TRBJ1-3	TGTGCCAGCAGTTACGGTGGCTCCTCTGGAAACACCATATATTTT	CASSYGGSSGNTIYF
NA	15	TRBV7-9	NA	TRBJ2-7	TGTGCCAGCAGCCTAGTGGGGACGGTGTCCTACGAGCAGTACTTC	CASSLVGTVSYEQYF
NA	15	TRBV9	NA	TRBJ2-4	TGTGCCAGCAGCGTTGGCAGGGAAAGCAAAAACATTCAGTACTTC	CASSVGRESKNIQYF
NA	15	TRBV18	NA	TRBJ1-5	TGTGCCAGCTCACCCGGCAGGGTGAGCAATCAGCCCCAGCATTTT	CASSPGRVSNQPQHF
NA	16	TRBV7-6	NA	TRBJ2-2	TGTGCCAGCAGCCCCACGCCGGGGGGCGTCGCCGGGGAGCTGTTTTTT	CASSPTPGGVAGELFF
NA	15	TRBV10-3	TRBD1	TRBJ2-3	TGTGCCATCAGAGCCGGGACAGATAGCACAGATACGCAGTATTTT	CAIRAGTDSTDTQYF
few	15	TRBV28	TRBD1	TRBJ1-2	TGTGCCAGCAGTCTGAACCTCGGGACAGGCTATGGCTACACCTTC	CASSLNLGTGYGYTF
NA	14	TRBV10-3	NA	TRBJ2-1	TGTGCCATCAGTGAAAAGCTTCAGGGGAATGAGCAGTTCTTC	CAISEKLQGNEQFF
NA	13	TRBV2	NA	TRBJ1-3	TGTGCCAGCAGTGAATTTTGGGGGAACACCATATATTTT	CASSEFWGNTIYF
NA	13	TRBV2	NA	TRBJ1-4	TGTGCCAGCAGTTGGACAGAGAATGAAAAACTGTTTTTT	CASSWTENEKLFF
NA	11	TRBV28	NA	TRBJ2-7	TGTGCCAGCACAGGAGCCTACGAGCAGTACTTC	CASTGAYEQYF
NA	15	TRBV2	NA	TRBJ1-4	TGTGCCACCACCCCCCCCCTGTCAACTAATGAAAAACTGTTTTTT	CATTPPLSTNEKLFF
NA	16	TRBV29-1	TRBD1	TRBJ1-4	TGCAGCGTTGCTAAGACAGGGGTAGGGGGAAATGAAAAACTGTTTTTT	CSVAKTGVGGNEKLFF
NA	14	TRBV6-5	NA	TRBJ2-7	TGTGCCAGCAGTTACGAGAGATTCTCCTACGAGCAGTACTTC	CASSYERFSYEQYF
NA	15	TRBV5-1	NA	TRBJ1-6	TGCGCCAGCAGCCCAGACAGCCCCCTTAATTCACCCCTCCACTTT	CASSPDSPLNSPLHF
NA	14	TRBV30	TRBD2	TRBJ2-5	TGTGCCTGGAGTGTACCGCTAGCGGCCGGGGCCCAGTACTTC	CAWSVPLAAGAQYF
NA	14	TRBV11-2	NA	TRBJ2-7	TGTGCCAGCAGCTTAGGAACAGTACCCTACGAGCAGTACTTC	CASSLGTVPYEQYF
few	13	TRBV18	TRBD1	TRBJ1-1	TGTGCCAGCTCGCGGGGACAGGACACTGAAGCTTTCTTT	CASSRGQDTEAFF
NA	14	TRBV28	NA	TRBJ1-5	TGTGCCAGCAGTCCCTGGGGGCTCAATCAGCCCCAGCATTTT	CASSPWGLNQPQHF
NA	16	TRBV7-2	TRBD1	TRBJ2-7	TGTGCCAGCAGCCCCCGGGTAGGGGACAGGGGGCCCGAGCAGTACTTC	CASSPRVGDRGPEQYF
NA	13	TRBV5-5	NA	TRBJ1-1	TGTGCCAGCACCATGATACAGGGATCGGGGGCTTTCTTT	CASTMIQGSGAFF
NA	12	TRBV2	NA	TRBJ1-2	TGTGCCAGCAGTGATAACAGCTATGGCTACACCTTC	CASSDNSYGYTF
NA	12	TRBV5-3	NA	TRBJ2-7	TGTGCCAGAAGCTTCAGCAGGTACGAGCAGTACTTC	CARSFSRYEQYF
NA	13	TRBV11-2	NA	TRBJ2-3	TGTGCCAGCAGCTTAGGGTCGGGGAATACGCAGTATTTT	CASSLGSGNTQYF
once	14	TRBV6-5	TRBD1	TRBJ1-6	TGTGCCAGCAGAGGACAGGGGGCCAATTCACCCCTCCACTTT	CASRGQGANSPLHF
few	16	TRBV27	NA	TRBJ2-1	TGTGCCAGCAGTTTCGGGAAACCGAGCTCCTACAATGAGCAGTTCTTC	CASSFGKPSSYNEQFF
NA	12	TRBV27	NA	TRBJ1-5	TGTGCCAGCAGTTCTTTTGGTCAGCCCCAGCATTTT	CASSSFGQPQHF
NA	15	TRBV7-9	NA	TRBJ1-1	TGTGCCAGCAGCGAACCCGCACAGGGTGTTTATGAAGCTTTCTTT	CASSEPAQGVYEAFF